The T cell receptor (beta chain) described here comes from a study of blood T cells in healthy people across ages. Trimming took off 5 bases at V and 0 bases at J, with 11 bases between the two ends. Germline lookup yields CDR1 MGHRA and CDR2 YSYEKL. The CDR3 has 16 amino acids. Together with a sample-barcoded 5' primer, a J-beta primer mix was included in a second PCR lasting roughly 6 to 12 cycles. Using its own MiXCR run on the 5' RACE reads, TCRdb lists one record per CDR3 protein. The profile shows hundreds of thousands of distinct CDR3 sequences, approximately 25% of them singletons. This clonotype was found many times. The data also belong to a second study, concerning T cells of mothers and their children. From that second work: Over 9.5 million reads per mother and about 3 million per child were obtained. Similar effects of thymic selection on TCR recombination output were recorded in related and unrelated pairs. Related mother-child pairs showed slightly, non-significantly higher overlap than unrelated pairs.

The TCR sequence derives from a boy aged 5-17 years in good health. Sequencing was carried out using blood. The chain has TRBV4-1 and TRBJ2-6, with a tentative D call TRBD1 (5 bases). Here the CDR3 reads CASSGQISSGANVLTF. In DNA, the CDR3 is TGCGCCAGCAGCGGACAAATAAGCTCTGGGGCCAACGTCCTGACTTTC.